Below are 28 T cell receptor beta chains sequenced from a single sample in a study of cytomegalovirus exposure and HLA in healthy donors. PCR was performed using 60 Vbeta and 13 Jbeta primers. Sequenced by immunoSEQ multiplex PCR; TCRdb stores in-frame clones only, minus some. The sample has about 73,000 clones; around three quarters are singletons. Sequencing was done on a sample of PBMCs. The source of these receptors is a male donor in good health and CMV-seronegative.

The chain's CDR3 is CASSPQSGFQETQYF. Written as DNA, the CDR3 is TGTGCCAGCAGCCCACAAAGCGGGTTTCAAGAGACCCAGTACTTC. The chain is built from TRBV5-6 and TRBJ2-5, with D tentatively TRBD2 (6 bases). Trimming removed 4 bases from V and 2 bases from J, with 15 bases in between. There are 15 residues in the CDR3. CDR1 is SGHDT and CDR2 is YYEEEE in the germline V gene.

The CDR3 DNA is TGCGCCAGCAGCTTGGGGGGGGGCGGTTACACTGAAGCTTTCTTT. Translating gives CASSLGGGGYTEAFF. The chain links TRBV5-1 to TRBJ1-1; D possibly corresponds to TRBD1 (6 bases). V shed 0 bases and J shed 3 bases, with 12 bases lying between them. Looked up from germline, CDR1 is SGHRS and CDR2 is YFSETQ. The CDR3 is made up of 15 amino acids.

This chain joins TRBV5-1 and TRBJ2-3; maybe TRBD2 (5 bases). Deletions cut 6 bases from V and 0 bases from J, with 17 bases between. This CDR3 region has 16 residues. Germline V CDR1 and CDR2: SGHRS, YFSETQ. The CDR3 sequence is CASIQGRGVSTDTQYF. The DNA for the CDR3 is TGCGCCAGCATCCAAGGACGGGGTGTAAGCACAGATACGCAGTATTTT.

The genes are TRBV5-1 and TRBJ1-1; possible D gene TRBD1, 6 bases. V dropped 1 base and J dropped 0 bases, with 13 bases sitting between them. The CDR3 length is 16 residues. Germline CDR1 and CDR2: SGHRS and YFSETQ. CDR3 sequence reads: CASSLSQGSLNTEAFF. CDR3 bases: TGCGCCAGCAGCTTGTCGCAGGGGAGTCTGAACACTGAAGCTTTCTTT.

This clone turned up a few times. The genes are TRBV7-9 and TRBJ1-1; D call uncertain. The germline CDR1 and CDR2 sequences are SEHNR and FQNEAQ (reference sequence). This CDR3 spans 11 amino acids. V gave up 5 bases and J gave up 8 bases, with 9 bases separating them. CDR3 sequence (DNA): TGTGCCAGCAGCCCGTCCCAGGAAGCTTTCTTT. This encodes CASSPSQEAFF.

The chain combines TRBV10-3 with TRBJ2-1; 10 bases line up with TRBD2. CDR1 ENHRY and CDR2 SYGVKD come from the germline V gene. This CDR3 comprises 16 residues. V shed 8 bases and J 2 bases; nucleotides not matched to a gene: 9. In DNA, the CDR3 is TGTGCCATCGGGTCGGCTAGCGGGGGACCCTACAATGAGCAGTTCTTC. Its translation is CAIGSASGGPYNEQFF.

The J gene is TRBJ2-1, the V gene TRBV10-1; 7 bases fit TRBD2. CDR3 size: 20 residues. CDR1 WNHNN and CDR2 SYGVQD come from the germline V gene (reference sequence). Trimming cost V 9 bases and J 4 bases; bases outside gene matches: 27. CDR3 bases: TGCGCCAGGGGTCGGGGTCGGCCCAAGTACCGGCGGGAGAAGTACAATGAGCAGTTCTTC. Amino acids: CARGRGRPKYRREKYNEQFF.

The J gene is TRBJ2-3, the V gene TRBV7-8; D not certain. V lost 3 bases to trimming and J lost 6 bases, with 10 bases between them. Germline lookup yields CDR1 SGHVS and CDR2 FQNEAQ. There are 13 residues in the CDR3. The CDR3 bases are TGTGCCAGCAGCTTCACGGGTGGGGATACGCAGTATTTT. Residues: CASSFTGGDTQYF.

In regard to this clone: The junction departs from the called germline gene at one end, perhaps through a read error. The chain couples TRBV7-2 to TRBJ2-5, with TRBD1 identical over 7 bases. CDR1 is SGHTA, CDR2 FQGNSA, per germline. The CDR3 has 12 residues. The DNA of the CDR3 is TGTTCCAGCAGCCGGGACAGAAAGACCCAGTACTTC. Its translation is CSSSRDRKTQYF.

With regard to this clone: One end of the junction fails to match germline, which may point to a read error. CDR3 in amino acids: CASSYSYYSNQPQNF. The CDR3, as DNA: TGTGCCAGCAGTTACTCGTACTATAGCAATCAGCCCCAGAATTTT. This chain joins TRBV6-5 and TRBJ1-5, with D uncertain. CDR3 length: 15 amino acids. The V gene's germline CDR1 is MNHEY and CDR2 SVGAGI.

For this clone: One end of the junction is discordant with germline, which a read error may explain. The chain is built from TRBV6-1 and TRBJ1-5, with 8 bases lining up with TRBD1. The V gene's germline CDR1 is MNHNS and CDR2 SASEGT. The CDR3 runs 16 residues. CDR3 amino acids: CASSESRGRGHQPQNF. CDR3 nucleotide sequence: TGTGCCAGCAGTGAGAGCAGGGGGCGGGGGCATCAGCCCCAGAATTTT.

This clone turned up a few times. This sequence joins TRBV9 and TRBJ2-6; TRBD1 agrees at 7 bases. Germline assignment: CDR1 SGDLS and CDR2 YYNGEE. The CDR3 runs to 17 residues. J lost 3 bases, V lost 3 bases, and 9 bases had no gene match. CDR3: CASSADRLLDGANVLTF. In DNA form, the CDR3 reads TGTGCCAGCAGCGCGGACAGGCTGCTCGATGGGGCCAACGTCCTGACTTTC.

The V call is TRBV29-1, the J call TRBJ2-5; 7 bases fit TRBD1. Losses at the gene ends were 5 bases for V and 2 bases for J; bases not matched to a gene: 8. This CDR3 spans 14 amino acids. Looked up from germline, CDR1 is SQVTM and CDR2 is ANQGSEA. CDR3 nucleotides: TGCAGCGTTTCCGTGAGACAGGGTCAAGAGACCCAGTACTTC. Translation: CSVSVRQGQETQYF.

The V and J genes are TRBV15 and TRBJ1-3, with 8 bases that match TRBD1. Germline V gene data show CDR1 as LNHNV and CDR2 as YYDKDF (reference sequence). This CDR3 is built from 19 residues. The trim removed 0 bases at V and 4 bases at J, leaving 14 bases unmatched. CDR3 bases: TGTGCCACCAGCAGAGATTCCCCCTTACAGGGGGGTTTAGGAAACACCATATATTTT. Its translation is CATSRDSPLQGGLGNTIYF.

This chain uses TRBV15 with TRBJ1-1; weak D call: TRBD1 (6 bases). Germline V gene sequence: CDR1 LNHNV, CDR2 YYDKDF (reference sequence). The V and J ends lost 0 bases and 5 bases respectively, with 10 bases between them. CDR3 length: 14 amino acids. This CDR3 is CATSREGRGTEAFF. The CDR3, as DNA: TGTGCCACCAGCAGAGAGGGTAGGGGGACTGAAGCTTTCTTT.

This chain joins TRBV5-1 and TRBJ2-3; D is perhaps TRBD1 (5 bases). From germline, CDR1 is SGHRS and CDR2 YFSETQ. This CDR3 is built from 14 residues. With 4 bases removed from V and 4 bases from J, the gap between germline ends came to 13 bases. CDR3 protein: CASSRDRGADTQYF. The DNA for the CDR3 is TGCGCCAGCAGCCGAGACAGAGGAGCAGATACGCAGTATTTT.

In nucleotides, the CDR3 is TGTGCCTGGAGCTCACAGGGATACTATGGCTACACCTTC. This codes for CAWSSQGYYGYTF. The chain is built from TRBV30 and TRBJ1-2; D might be TRBD1 (6 bases). The CDR3 extends over 13 amino acids. Germline loops: CDR1 GTSNPN, CDR2 SVGIG (reference sequence). The ends were cut back, 3 bases at V and 3 bases at J, with 11 bases in the middle. The full variable domain, its missing parts supplied by reference TRBV30 and TRBJ1-2, is SQTIHQWPATLVQPVGSPLSLECTVEGTSNPNLYWYRQAAGRGLQLLFYSVGIGQISSEVPQNLSASRPQDRQFILSSKKLLLSDSGFYLCAWSSQGYYGYTFGSGTRLTVV.

The J gene is TRBJ2-5, the V gene TRBV14, with 8 bases fitting TRBD1. Germline CDR1 is SGHDN and CDR2 is FVKESK. V gave up 3 bases and J gave up 5 bases; unmatched junction bases: 8. This CDR3 comprises 15 residues. In nucleotides, the CDR3 is TGTGCCAGCAGCCACTCCGGTAGACAGGGGGAGACCCAGTACTTC. Protein sequence: CASSHSGRQGETQYF.

This chain links TRBV6-5 with TRBJ2-1; 8 nucleotides align to TRBD1. The CDR3 totals 15 residues. CDR1 is MNHEY, CDR2 SVGAGI, per germline. V trimming: 2 bases; J trimming: 7 bases; junction bases outside the gene matches: 7. DNA of the CDR3: TGTGCCAGCAGTTACGTCCAGGGGGCGTGGAATGAGCAGTTCTTC. Translation: CASSYVQGAWNEQFF.

This clone was counted only a few times. Written as DNA, the CDR3 is TGTGCCAGCAGCGCCAATTTACAGAACCCTAACTATGGCTACACCTTC. This encodes CASSANLQNPNYGYTF. The J gene is TRBJ1-2, the V gene TRBV9; D is unclear. V was pared by 3 bases and J by 0 bases, with 15 bases between. CDR1 is SGDLS, CDR2 YYNGEE, per germline. This CDR3 contains 16 residues.

This chain's CDR3 is CASKLTGPGELFF. DNA of the CDR3: TGTGCCAGCAAGCTGACAGGGCCCGGGGAGCTGTTTTTT. The gene calls are TRBV2 and TRBJ2-2, with TRBD1 identical over 7 bases. Trimming removed 7 bases from V and 6 bases from J; junction bases left unmatched: 5. The germline V gene has CDR1 SNHLY and CDR2 FYNNEI. The CDR3 is 13 amino acids. Full variable domain (rest looked up from reference TRBV2 and TRBJ2-2): EPEVTQTPSHQVTQMGQEVILRCVPISNHLYFYWYRQILGQKVEFLVSFYNNEISEKSEIFDDQFSVERPDGSNFTLKIRSTKLEDSAMYFCASKLTGPGELFFGEGSRLTVL.

The rearrangement joins TRBV6-5 to TRBJ1-2, with D tentatively TRBD1 (6 bases). The V gene lost 8 bases and the J gene lost 4 bases, with 14 bases spanning the gap. This CDR3 has 13 amino acids. Per the germline V gene, CDR1 is MNHEY and CDR2 is SVGAGI. CDR3 protein: CASLLTGAYGYTF. CDR3 in DNA: TGTGCCAGCCTACTGACAGGTGCCTATGGCTACACCTTC.

The rearrangement uses TRBV5-4 and TRBJ2-1, with TRBD2 matching 7 bases. The V segment lost 0 bases and the J segment 9 bases; nucleotides outside the gene matches: 12. CDR1 SGHNT and CDR2 YYREEE come from the germline V gene (reference sequence). The CDR3 is 16 residues long. CDR3 bases: TGTGCCAGCAGCTTGGGGGACGCGCGGGGGAGAATTGAGCAGTTCTTC. As protein: CASSLGDARGRIEQFF.

The V gene is TRBV10-3, the J gene TRBJ2-2; possibly TRBD1 for D (5 bases). CDR3 length equals 15 residues. The V end lost 4 bases, the J end lost 2 bases, and 11 bases lay between the germline ends. Germline assignment: CDR1 ENHRY and CDR2 SYGVKD. The CDR3 coding sequence is TGTGCCATCAGTGCGACAGCGCCCAACACCGGGGAGCTGTTTTTT. Protein sequence: CAISATAPNTGELFF.

Only one count was recorded for this clone. The rearrangement uses TRBV10-3 and TRBJ1-1, with D hard to call. V lost 1 base and J 3 bases, leaving 9 bases between the germline ends. CDR3 length equals 14 residues. Germline V CDR1 and CDR2: ENHRY, SYGVKD. DNA for the CDR3: TGTGCCATCAGTGAGTTCGAAAGCGACACTGAAGCTTTCTTT. It specifies CAISEFESDTEAFF.

The V call is TRBV15, the J call TRBJ1-5; D is perhaps TRBD1 (5 bases). Per germline, CDR1 LNHNV and CDR2 YYDKDF (reference sequence). The CDR3 loop spans 14 amino acids. V lost 0 bases to trimming and J lost 7 bases, with 10 bases between them. CDR3 DNA sequence: TGTGCCACCAGCAGAGAAGGGGATGGACAGCCCCAGCATTTT. Encoded protein: CATSREGDGQPQHF.

This chain joins TRBV18 and TRBJ2-1; D unclear. The V gene lost 1 base and the J gene lost 8 bases, with 15 bases spanning the gap. This CDR3 spans 15 amino acids. Germline CDR1 is KGHSH and CDR2 is LQKENI. The CDR3 sequence is CASSPLETSRDEQFF. As DNA, the CDR3 is TGTGCCAGCTCACCACTGGAGACCTCCCGGGATGAGCAGTTCTTC.

This sequence joins TRBV9 and TRBJ2-1; 13 nucleotides line up with TRBD2. Trimming removed 3 bases from V and 4 bases from J; junction bases left unmatched: 19. This CDR3 region has 21 residues. Germline lookup yields CDR1 SGDLS and CDR2 YYNGEE. The CDR3 is CASSAGGELTSGRSWYNEQFF. The CDR3 DNA is TGTGCCAGCAGCGCTGGTGGGGAACTGACTAGCGGGAGGTCATGGTACAATGAGCAGTTCTTC. Full variable domain (remainder filled in from reference TRBV9 and TRBJ2-1): DSGVTQTPKHLITATGQRVTLRCSPRSGDLSVYWYQQSLDQGLQFLIQYYNGEERAKGNILERFSAQQFPDLHSELNLSSLELGDSALYFCASSAGGELTSGRSWYNEQFFGPGTRLTVL.